The 12 T cell receptor beta chains in this list originate from one sample, sequenced in a study of CD8 T cells in Susac syndrome (dated by TCRdb to about 2019). The library was prepared using the immunoSEQ multiplex PCR assay. RNA was extracted using the RNeasy kit, and roughly 0.5 to 1 ug of the RNA was reverse transcribed with random hexamers. TCRdb ran its own pipeline on the public reads, namely fastp trimming at Q25 and MiXCR clone calling, and kept in-frame beta chains. CDR3 protein duplicates are merged, each entry listing the most common genes and DNA. This sample comprises around 150,000 distinct CDR3 sequences, 95% of them detected only once. The leading ten clones occupy approximately 0.18% of the sample. The sample taken for sequencing was CD8+ T cells from PBMCs. These receptors all stem from a human donor with Susac syndrome.

This chain uses TRBV28 with TRBJ1-1; D is uncertain. Germline values: CDR1 MDHEN, CDR2 SYDVKM. The V end was cut by 10 bases, the J end by 0 bases, with 9 bases between. The CDR3 runs 12 residues. The CDR3 DNA reads as TGTGCCACCACCCCCATGAACACTGAAGCTTTCTTT. Translating it yields CATTPMNTEAFF.

The gene calls are TRBV19 and TRBJ1-1; the D is unclear. Germline loops: CDR1 LNHDA, CDR2 SQIVND (reference sequence). The CDR3 consists of 13 residues. Trimming removed 10 bases from V and 1 base from J, with 13 bases in between. CDR3 amino acids: CAIRHRENTEAFF. DNA of the CDR3: TGTGCCATTCGGCACAGAGAGAACACTGAAGCTTTCTTT.

The chain links TRBV27 to TRBJ2-3; D unresolved. Trimming stripped 1 base from V and 4 bases from J, with 6 bases between. Germline loops: CDR1 MNHEY, CDR2 SMNVEV (reference sequence). This CDR3 contains 13 residues. CDR3 nucleotides: TGTGCCAGCAGTTTATTGGAAGCAGATACGCAGTATTTT. Residues: CASSLLEADTQYF.

CDR3 sequence reads: CASRGGWGTEAFF. CDR3 coding DNA: TGTGCCAGCAGAGGGGGCTGGGGAACTGAAGCTTTCTTT. The V gene is TRBV12-3 or TRBV12-4, the J gene TRBJ1-1, with 7 bases that match TRBD1. The CDR3 loop spans 13 amino acids. V trimming: 6 bases; J trimming: 5 bases; junction bases outside the gene matches: 6.

The chain employs TRBV20-1 and TRBJ2-7; 15 positions agree with TRBD2. The CDR3 is 16 amino acids. Germline V gene data show CDR1 as DFQATT and CDR2 as SNEGSKA (reference sequence). V gave up 6 bases and J gave up 4 bases; unmatched junction bases: 10. The CDR3 protein is CSANPGLAGGNYEQYF. Here the CDR3 DNA reads TGCAGTGCCAACCCTGGACTAGCGGGAGGGAATTACGAGCAGTACTTC.

This chain uses TRBV5-6 with TRBJ1-1; D is perhaps TRBD1 (6 bases). CDR1 SGHDT and CDR2 YYEEEE come from the germline V gene. The CDR3 sequence is 12 residues long. Trimming removed 4 bases at V and 8 bases at J, with 12 bases between. The CDR3 sequence is CASSKQGNEAFF. The CDR3 DNA reads TGTGCCAGCAGCAAACAGGGTAACGAAGCTTTCTTT. Using reference TRBV5-6 and TRBJ1-1 for the parts outside the CDR3, the full variable domain is DAGVTQSPTHLIKTRGQQVTLRCSPKSGHDTVSWYQQALGQGPQFIFQYYEEEERQRGNFPDRFSGHQFPNYSSELNVNALLLGDSALYLCASSKQGNEAFFGQGTRLTVV.

The rearrangement links TRBV28 to TRBJ1-1; D not resolved. Trimming stripped 5 bases from V and 3 bases from J, with 13 bases between. Germline CDR1 MDHEN, CDR2 SYDVKM. This CDR3 contains 14 residues. CDR3 DNA: TGTGCCAGCAGTCGGAAGACCGCGTACACTGAAGCTTTCTTT. Translation gives CASSRKTAYTEAFF.

Comments on this clonotype: At one of its ends the junction is not consistent with the germline gene, which may arise from a read error. This CDR3 reads CASSQETGGHKDF. The CDR3 DNA reads as TGTGCCAGCAGCCAGGAGACAGGGGGCCATAAGGACTTC. This rearrangement joins TRBV3-1 to TRBJ1-2, with 10 bases matching TRBD1. CDR3 length: 13 amino acids. Germline V gene sequence: CDR1 LGHDT, CDR2 YNNKEL (reference sequence).

The genes are TRBV11-2 and TRBJ2-3; TRBD2 agrees at 8 bases. V dropped 10 bases and J dropped 0; count of bases not matched to a gene: 9. CDR3 length: 15 residues. CDR1 and CDR2 (germline): SGHAT, FQNNGV. CDR3 in DNA: TGTGCCACCACGGGAGGGCCATCTAGCACAGATACGCAGTATTTT. Translating it yields CATTGGPSSTDTQYF.

The CDR3 reads CASSFWSDSGNTIYF. For the CDR3, the DNA is TGTGCCAGTTCGTTTTGGTCGGACTCTGGAAACACCATATATTTT. The chain has TRBV25-1 and TRBJ1-3; D gene ambiguous. CDR1 and CDR2 from the germline V gene are MGHDK and SYGVNS. This CDR3 spans 15 amino acids. V was pared by 9 bases and J by 0 bases, with 15 bases between.

The DNA for the CDR3 is TGTGCCAGCAGTGAACAACTTAATCAGCCCCAGCATTTT. This encodes CASSEQLNQPQHF. The chain uses TRBV6-1 and TRBJ1-5; D remains unclear. Per the germline V gene, CDR1 is MNHNS and CDR2 is SASEGT. The V and J ends lost 2 bases and 4 bases respectively, with 6 bases between them. CDR3 size: 13 residues.

J is TRBJ2-3 and V is TRBV27; D is unclear. V was pared by 5 bases and J by 1 base, with 13 bases between. The CDR3 is made up of 15 amino acids. Germline assignment: CDR1 MNHEY and CDR2 SMNVEV (reference sequence). This chain's CDR3 is CASSPFRAGTDTQYF. CDR3 sequence (DNA): TGTGCCAGCAGTCCGTTCCGCGCGGGCACAGATACGCAGTATTTT.